These T cell receptor beta chains were read from a single sample in a study of blood T cell repertoires in COVID-19. The method was immunoSEQ multiplex PCR; TCRdb's version includes in-frame clones alone and lacks a portion of them. Among some 300,000 clones, roughly 87% were seen once, and the ten largest hold approximately 0.93%. Sequences were obtained from PBMCs or T cells enriched from blood (not recorded which). Receptors originate from a woman aged 30 to 39 who had recovered from COVID-19. Both conserved end residues are part of each CDR3. The D gene is left open where the match is weak. For some rows the clone size is stated as once, few or many, or as a class when expanded; others skip it.

V	size	D	J	DNA	CDR3
TRBV30	NA	NA	TRBJ1-6	TGTGCCTGGATGGAACAGGGTAATTCACCCCTCCACTTT	CAWMEQGNSPLHF
TRBV7-9	NA	TRBD2	TRBJ2-7	TGTGCCAGCAGTTCGGGACTAGCGGGGGCCGGGTCCTACGAGCAGTACTTC	CASSSGLAGAGSYEQYF
TRBV3-1/TRBV3-2	many	NA	TRBJ1-6	TGTGCCAGCAGCCAAGATGGTAAAGTCGCGTACTCCTATAATTCACCCCTCCACTTT	CASSQDGKVAYSYNSPLHF
TRBV3-1/TRBV3-2	NA	NA	TRBJ2-3	TGTGCCAGCAGCTATCGACAGGGCACAGATACGCAGTATTTT	CASSYRQGTDTQYF
TRBV18	NA	TRBD1	TRBJ2-7	TGTGCCAGCTCCCCCATGGGCCCGGGACAGGATGCCTACGAGCAGTACTTC	CASSPMGPGQDAYEQYF
TRBV11-2	NA	TRBD1	TRBJ1-2	TGTGCCAGCAGCTTAGACAGGGGGCGGAACTATGGCTACACCTTC	CASSLDRGRNYGYTF
TRBV4-3	few	NA	TRBJ2-3	TGCGCCAGCAGCCAAGTAGCGGCAGATACGCAGTATTTT	CASSQVAADTQYF
TRBV28	NA	NA	TRBJ1-4	TGTGCCAGCACCATTAGGACAGCAACTAATGAAAAACTGTTTTTT	CASTIRTATNEKLFF
TRBV13	NA	TRBD2	TRBJ2-3	TGTGCCAGCAGCTTACTGGCTAGCGGGGGGGCCGGCACAGATACGCAGTATTTT	CASSLLASGGAGTDTQYF
TRBV11-2	NA	NA	TRBJ1-1	TGTGCCAGCAGCTTAGGGGACATGGGGACTGAAGCTTTCTTT	CASSLGDMGTEAFF
TRBV18	NA	NA	TRBJ2-1	TGTGCCAGCTCCCCACCCAAGGGGGATGAGCAGTTCTTC	CASSPPKGDEQFF
TRBV18	NA	NA	TRBJ1-1	TGTGCCAGCTCCTCAGCGGGGTGGGGCACTGAAGCTTTCTTT	CASSSAGWGTEAFF
TRBV29-1	NA	TRBD1	TRBJ2-3	TGCAGCGCGGGACAGGGAAGGGATACGCAGTATTTT	CSAGQGRDTQYF
TRBV19	few	TRBD1	TRBJ1-2	TGTGCCAGTAGTATTACCCCACAGGGGACGTATGGCTACACCTTC	CASSITPQGTYGYTF
TRBV5-1	NA	TRBD1	TRBJ2-2	TGCGCCAGCTTTCCGGGACAGGGGGCAGCCGGGGAGCTGTTTTTT	CASFPGQGAAGELFF
TRBV9	NA	NA	TRBJ1-2	TGTGCCAGCAGCGTAGAAGGACAGAACTATGGCTACACCTTC	CASSVEGQNYGYTF
TRBV4-1	NA	TRBD1	TRBJ2-7	TGCGCCAGCAGCCCACGATCTTTGGACAGGGGCGAGCAGTACTTC	CASSPRSLDRGEQYF
TRBV28	NA	TRBD1	TRBJ2-3	TGTGCCGAAGGGCCGGGACAGCGCACAGATACGCAGTATTTT	CAEGPGQRTDTQYF
TRBV19	once	TRBD1	TRBJ1-3	TGTGCCAGTAGCTGGACAGGGGCCTCTGGAAACACCATATATTTT	CASSWTGASGNTIYF
TRBV12-5	NA	NA	TRBJ2-4	TGTGCTAGTGGTTACGACAGGGGAGGGGGGGAAAACATTCAGTACTTC	CASGYDRGGGENIQYF
TRBV11-2	once	NA	TRBJ1-3	TGTGCCAGCAGCTTAGGCTGGGGGGGCTCTGGAAACACCATATATTTT	CASSLGWGGSGNTIYF
TRBV6-5	few	TRBD1	TRBJ2-6	TGTGCCAGTGAGGGGGCTTCTGGGGCCAACGTCCTGACTTTC	CASEGASGANVLTF
TRBV28	NA	NA	TRBJ1-5	TGTGCCAGCAGTTTCGGCAGAGGAAGGGGGAATCAGCCCCAGCATTTT	CASSFGRGRGNQPQHF
TRBV7-2	NA	NA	TRBJ2-7	TGTGCCAGCAGCTTCGGGGGAAGCTCCTACGAGCAGTACTTC	CASSFGGSSYEQYF
TRBV6-1	NA	TRBD2	TRBJ2-5	TGTGCCAGCAGTGAAGCGCAGACTAGCGGGGGCTTTGCGGAGACCCAGTACTTC	CASSEAQTSGGFAETQYF
TRBV2	NA	NA	TRBJ1-1	TGTGCCAGCAGACAGGGAACTGAAGCTTTCTTT	CASRQGTEAFF
TRBV20-1	NA	NA	TRBJ2-2	TGCAGTGCTACTGACAGTTTCTCACTAAGCGGGGAGCTGTTTTTT	CSATDSFSLSGELFF
TRBV4-2	few	NA	TRBJ1-3	TGTGCCAGCAGCCAAGAAGGGGGGGCCCGCCTCTCTGGAAACACCATATATTTT	CASSQEGGARLSGNTIYF